The clone carrying this TCR beta chain was counted only a few times. TCRdb reprocessed the 5' RACE reads with MiXCR, giving one entry per CDR3 protein. This sample has tens of thousands of distinct CDR3 sequences, with around 6.5% found just once. This specimen comes from a study of early T cells in non-severe SARS-CoV-2 infection. The CDR3 extends over 15 amino acids. Germline V gives CDR1 MNHEY, CDR2 SMNVEV (reference sequence). The ends lost 7 bases at V and 3 bases at J; junction bases unmatched: 11. Sequenced here: whole blood, sampled at baseline. The V and J genes are TRBV27 and TRBJ1-2; TRBD1 matches at 7 bases. The receptor's source is an adult who was a healthcare worker with PCR-confirmed SARS-CoV-2 infection or an uninfected control (not recorded which). CDR3 loop: CASTPRTGAYYGYTF. The CDR3 coding sequence is TGTGCCAGCACTCCCAGGACAGGAGCTTACTATGGCTACACCTTC.